This T cell receptor beta chain was sequenced for a study of Ad26.COV2.S vaccination and SARS-CoV-2 variants. The germline V gene has CDR1 SEHNR and CDR2 FQNEAQ (reference sequence). The CDR3 covers 16 residues. Trimming took 1 base from V and 0 from J; bases not matched to a gene: 5. Regarding treatment: about 20 received Ad26.COV2.S at low or high dose, single or two shots; 5 received placebo; per-sample allocation not given. It was on day 63 after the first vaccine or placebo injection that samples were taken. Using immunoSEQ multiplex PCR, the repertoire was profiled, and TCRdb retains in-frame clones only, with some absent. The table has about 680,000 clones, roughly 90% seen once; the top ten hold 1.5%.

This specimen was peripheral blood, taken in a trial of Ad26.COV2.S vaccine versus placebo. The sequence came from a person between 18 and 60 years old who received the Ad26.COV2.S COVID-19 vaccine or a placebo. This chain joins TRBV7-9 and TRBJ1-1, with 7 bases matching TRBD1. The CDR3 reads CASSLGQGTLNTEAFF. In DNA, the CDR3 is TGTGCCAGCAGCTTAGGACAGGGTACGCTGAACACTGAAGCTTTCTTT.